This T cell receptor beta chain was recovered during a study of shared clonotypes between healthy human individuals. Trimming took off 3 bases at V and 0 bases at J, with 4 bases between the two ends. The germline V gene has CDR1 SGDLS and CDR2 YYNGEE. The CDR3 has 13 residues. It was about 210 ng DNA, 30,000 or so T cell genomes, that sorted-subset replicate PCRs used. The protocol was immunoSEQ multiplex PCR, while the TCRdb copy is restricted to in-frame clones and leaves out a portion. The sample has about 690,000 clones; less than 95% are singletons. Donors had no recently reported acute infections or vaccinations and were HIV-negative. Researchers reported that CD8 memory united CD45RO+ cells with CCR7-negative CD45RA+ TemRA cells. Note on this clone: What it binds is not known.

Findings of the study overall: Exclusively blood specimens were collected; tissue repertoires likely differ.

This clonotype was obtained from a young man in good health. Some clones in this sample may be carry-over from other donors' samples. Sequencing was carried out using memory CD8+ T cells from PBMCs. The sample's subset: CD45RO+ cells pooled with CCR7-negative TemRA cells. The chain recombines TRBV9 with TRBJ1-5; no clear D. The CDR3 sequence: CASSDNSNQPQHF. In DNA form, the CDR3 reads TGTGCCAGCAGCGATAATAGCAATCAGCCCCAGCATTTT.